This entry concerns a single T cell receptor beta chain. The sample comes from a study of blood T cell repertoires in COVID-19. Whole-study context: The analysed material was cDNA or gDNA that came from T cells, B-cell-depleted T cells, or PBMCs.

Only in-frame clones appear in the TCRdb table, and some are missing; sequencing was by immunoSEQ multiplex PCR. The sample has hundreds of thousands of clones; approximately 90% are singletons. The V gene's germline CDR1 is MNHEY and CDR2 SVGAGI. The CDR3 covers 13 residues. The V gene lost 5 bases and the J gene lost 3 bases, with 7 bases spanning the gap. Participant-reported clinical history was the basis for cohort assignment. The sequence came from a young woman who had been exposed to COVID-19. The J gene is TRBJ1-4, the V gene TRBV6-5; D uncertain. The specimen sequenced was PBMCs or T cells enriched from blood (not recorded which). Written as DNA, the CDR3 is TGTGCCAGCAGTACGCGAGCTAATGAAAAACTGTTTTTT. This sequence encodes CASSTRANEKLFF.